Listed here are 24 T cell receptor beta chains from one sample, sequenced in a study of spatial heterogeneity in lung cancer. Time point reported: sample taken at primary tumor resection. Whole RNA, isolated from tumor, nontumor lung or frozen PBMC, was sequenced without prior sorting. Via MiXCR, TCRdb re-called the 5' RACE reads, giving one row per CDR3 protein. Here the sample spans under 100,000 distinct CDR3 sequences, approximately 8.6% being singletons. The sample in question was PBMCs, obtained at surgery. These receptors all come from a male donor with early-stage non-small cell lung cancer.

This sequence joins TRBV6-2 or TRBV6-3 and TRBJ1-1; D gene unclear. This CDR3 comprises 11 residues. Germline loops: CDR1 MNHEY, CDR2 SVGEGT. V lost 5 bases and J lost 11, with 12 bases in between. The CDR3 protein is CASSMLGEAFF. CDR3 DNA: TGTGCCAGCAGTATGCTGGGAGAGGCTTTCTTT.

In this sample, this clonotype turned up a few times. The chain has TRBV5-1 and TRBJ2-7; 7 bases map to TRBD1. V lost 7 bases to trimming and J lost 5 bases; unmatched junction nucleotides: 18. Germline CDR1 and CDR2: SGHRS and YFSETQ. There are 16 residues in the CDR3. Here the CDR3 reads CASQPEPTGRFDEQYF. In nucleotides, the CDR3 is TGCGCCAGCCAACCTGAACCGACAGGGCGGTTCGACGAGCAGTACTTC.

This sequence joins TRBV19 and TRBJ2-3; a possible D gene is TRBD1 (6 bases). The CDR3 totals 14 residues. CDR1 and CDR2 from the germline V gene are LNHDA and SQIVND (reference sequence). Trimming pared 11 bases from V and 4 bases from J, leaving 19 bases between. The CDR3 protein is CASTGSGAPDTQYF. CDR3 DNA: TGTGCCTCCACAGGGAGCGGCGCTCCAGATACGCAGTATTTT.

This clonotype has a count of ten or more. The V call is TRBV19, the J call TRBJ2-5; either TRBD1 or TRBD2 may fit D (5 bases each). The germline gives CDR1 LNHDA, CDR2 SQIVND (reference sequence). Between the trimmed V and J ends, which lost 5 bases and 3 bases, there was a span of 16 bases. The CDR3 runs to 15 residues. CDR3 bases: TGTGCCAGTAGTGATCCGGGACGGCTAAAAGAGACCCAGTACTTC. It codes for CASSDPGRLKETQYF. The full variable domain, in which reference TRBV19 and TRBJ2-5 provide the parts outside the CDR3, is DGGITQSPKYLFRKEGQNVTLSCEQNLNHDAMYWYRQDPGQGLRLIYYSQIVNDFQKGDIAEGYSVSREKKESFPLTVTSAQKNPTAFYLCASSDPGRLKETQYFGPGTRLLVL.

The chain has TRBV5-1 and TRBJ2-7; TRBD2 matches 7 bases. The CDR3 consists of 15 residues. CDR1 is SGHRS and CDR2 is YFSETQ in the germline V gene. J lost 6 bases, V lost 0 bases, and 9 bases had no gene match. CDR3 bases: TGCGCCAGCAGCTTGGGAGGCGGGAGCCCGGGCGAGCAGTACTTC. The encoded protein is CASSLGGGSPGEQYF.

DNA of the CDR3: TGTGCCAGCAGCCTGGGACTAGCGGCTAGCACAGATACGCAGTATTTT. Translating gives CASSLGLAASTDTQYF. This sequence joins TRBV5-5 and TRBJ2-3, with 11 positions matching TRBD2. The CDR3 sequence is 16 residues long. Germline assignment: CDR1 SGHKS and CDR2 YYEKEE (reference sequence). Trimming removed 4 bases from V and 0 bases from J; junction bases left unmatched: 4. Full variable domain (missing parts from reference TRBV5-5 and TRBJ2-3): DAGVTQSPTHLIKTRGQQVTLRCSPISGHKSVSWYQQVLGQGPQFIFQYYEKEERGRGNFPDRFSARQFPNYSSELNVNALLLGDSALYLCASSLGLAASTDTQYFGPGTRLTVL.

At least ten counts were recorded for this clonotype. V usage is TRBV7-2 and J usage is TRBJ1-2; D remains ambiguous. This CDR3 spans 12 amino acids. The V gene lost 5 bases and the J gene lost 4 bases, with 8 bases spanning the gap. Per the germline V gene, CDR1 is SGHTA and CDR2 is FQGNSA. CDR3 nucleotide sequence: TGTGCCAGCAGCCCTATAGGCTATGGCTACACCTTC. It specifies CASSPIGYGYTF.

The V gene is TRBV5-1, the J gene TRBJ2-1; maybe TRBD2 (6 bases). CDR1 is SGHRS, CDR2 YFSETQ, per germline. Trimming cost V 4 bases and J 4 bases, with 18 bases left between them. The CDR3 runs to 16 residues. CDR3 protein: CASSLSSGGTYNEQFF. The CDR3 nucleotides read TGCGCCAGCAGCCTATCCTCTGGCGGGACTTACAATGAGCAGTTCTTC.

The sample holds many counts of this clonotype. This sequence joins TRBV4-3 and TRBJ2-7; TRBD2 is a possible D gene (6 bases). The V end lost 0 bases, the J end lost 3 bases, and 12 bases lay between the germline ends. CDR3 length: 15 residues. Germline V gives CDR1 LGHNA, CDR2 YSLEER. This chain's CDR3 is CASSQELLAIYEQYF. In DNA, the CDR3 is TGCGCCAGCAGCCAAGAGTTACTAGCTATCTACGAGCAGTACTTC.

Only a few counts were recorded for this clonotype. The chain uses TRBV5-1 and TRBJ2-7; D is possibly TRBD1 or TRBD2 (5 bases each). CDR1 is SGHRS, CDR2 YFSETQ, per germline. The CDR3 has 14 amino acids. V dropped 0 bases and J dropped 5 bases, with 12 bases sitting between them. CDR3 in DNA: TGCGCCAGCAGCTTGGCGGGGCAGAGCGACGAGCAGTACTTC. Its protein product is CASSLAGQSDEQYF.

The sample holds a few counts of this clonotype. V gene TRBV4-3 combines with J gene TRBJ1-6; 10 nucleotides align to TRBD1. There are 15 residues in the CDR3. The V and J ends lost 1 base and 8 bases, in that order; junction bases with no gene match: 2. Germline loops: CDR1 LGHNA, CDR2 YSLEER. In DNA form, the CDR3 reads TGCGCCAGCAGCCAAGTGACAGGGGGCGATTCACCCCTCCACTTT. Translation gives CASSQVTGGDSPLHF.

This clonotype was recorded a few times. This sequence joins TRBV20-1 and TRBJ2-2; D gene ambiguous. The germline V gene encodes CDR1 DFQATT and CDR2 SNEGSKA (reference sequence). The CDR3 covers 14 residues. Trimming cost V 2 bases and J 0 bases, with 7 bases left between them. In DNA form, the CDR3 reads TGCAGTGCTAGACCCCGAACGAACACCGGGGAGCTGTTTTTT. Amino acid sequence: CSARPRTNTGELFF.

The genes are TRBV5-4 and TRBJ2-1; TRBD2 matches 9 bases. Losses at the gene ends were 4 bases for V and 6 bases for J; bases not matched to a gene: 8. Per germline, CDR1 SGHNT and CDR2 YYREEE (reference sequence). The CDR3 is 15 residues long. The CDR3 nucleotides are TGTGCCAGCAGCCTACCGGGACTAGCAATCAATGAGCAGTTCTTC. This encodes CASSLPGLAINEQFF.

This clonotype was observed a handful of times. The V and J genes are TRBV7-3 and TRBJ1-1; 9 bases line up with TRBD1. The CDR3 consists of 16 residues. Germline CDR1 and CDR2: SGHTA and FQGTGA. The junction had 7 bases not matched to a gene; V was cut back by 5 bases and J by 0 bases. The chain's CDR3 is CASSPGTGIMNTEAFF. CDR3 bases: TGTGCCAGCAGCCCAGGGACAGGGATCATGAACACTGAAGCTTTCTTT. Drawing the rest from reference TRBV7-3 and TRBJ1-1, the complete variable domain is GAGVSQTPSNKVTEKGKYVELRCDPISGHTALYWYRQSLGQGPEFLIYFQGTGAADDSGLPNDRFFAVRPEGSVSTLKIQRTERGDSAVYLCASSPGTGIMNTEAFFGQGTRLTVV.

This clonotype appeared many times. The chain joins TRBV11-2 to TRBJ2-3; D is possibly TRBD2 (5 bases). The V end lost 4 bases, the J end lost 1 base, and 12 bases lay between the germline ends. This CDR3 spans 15 amino acids. Germline V CDR1 and CDR2: SGHAT, FQNNGV. The CDR3 spells CASSSGLYRTDTQYF. In DNA form, the CDR3 reads TGTGCCAGCAGCTCAGGACTCTACCGCACAGATACGCAGTATTTT.

The chain combines TRBV4-1 with TRBJ1-5; tentatively, D is TRBD1 (5 bases). The CDR3 runs 15 residues. The V end was cut by 3 bases, the J end by 4 bases, with 13 bases between. The germline V gene has CDR1 MGHRA and CDR2 YSYEKL. The CDR3 spells CASSQGGGGNQPQHF. Written as DNA, the CDR3 is TGCGCCAGCAGCCAGGGCGGGGGAGGGAATCAGCCCCAGCATTTT.

This clonotype was counted at least ten times. J is TRBJ2-5 and V is TRBV20-1; weak D call: TRBD2 (6 bases). CDR3 length equals 14 residues. The V and J ends lost 0 bases and 1 base respectively, with 9 bases between them. Per the germline V gene, CDR1 is DFQATT and CDR2 is SNEGSKA (reference sequence). CDR3 loop: CSARDRRGQETQYF. The CDR3 DNA follows: TGCAGTGCTAGAGATCGGAGGGGCCAAGAGACCCAGTACTTC.

J is TRBJ2-1 and V is TRBV7-9; TRBD2 agrees at 8 bases. The CDR3 covers 16 residues. Germline CDR1 reads SEHNR; CDR2 reads FQNEAQ (reference sequence). V gave up 1 base and J gave up 2 bases; unmatched junction bases: 4. The chain's CDR3 is CASSLVERGTYNEQFF. CDR3 nucleotide sequence: TGTGCCAGCAGCTTAGTAGAGCGGGGGACCTACAATGAGCAGTTCTTC.

This clonotype has at least ten counts. The genes are TRBV20-1 and TRBJ2-6, with unresolved D. The CDR3 consists of 16 residues. V was pared by 5 bases and J by 0 bases, with 14 bases between. In germline, CDR1 is DFQATT, CDR2 SNEGSKA (reference sequence). CDR3 in amino acids: CSASNRASSGANVLTF. The CDR3 bases are TGCAGTGCTTCTAATAGGGCGAGCTCTGGGGCCAACGTCCTGACTTTC.

V usage is TRBV7-9 and J usage is TRBJ2-7; D unresolved. Germline CDR1 reads SEHNR; CDR2 reads FQNEAQ (reference sequence). The germline V and J ends were trimmed by 5 bases and 3 bases, with 8 bases remaining between them. The CDR3 extends over 12 amino acids. Here the CDR3 reads CASSPSNYEQYF. The CDR3 DNA sequence: TGTGCCAGCAGCCCCTCCAACTACGAGCAGTACTTC.

V usage is TRBV5-8 and J usage is TRBJ2-3, with D perhaps being TRBD1 or TRBD2 (5 bases each). Germline V gene sequence: CDR1 SGHTS, CDR2 YDEGEE. The CDR3 runs 16 residues. V gave up 6 bases and J gave up 2 bases, with 19 bases separating them. In DNA, the CDR3 is TGTGCCAGCACCACCCCTAAGGGACGGTACACAGATACGCAGTATTTT. It translates to CASTTPKGRYTDTQYF. The full variable domain, with the rest looked up from reference TRBV5-8 and TRBJ2-3, is EAGVTQSPTHLIKTRGQQATLRCSPISGHTSVYWYQQALGLGLQFLLWYDEGEERNRGNFPPRFSGRQFPNYSSELNVNALELEDSALYLCASTTPKGRYTDTQYFGPGTRLTVL.

At least ten counts were recorded for this clonotype. This chain joins TRBV7-7 and TRBJ1-2; D uncertain. Trimming left V 5 bases short and J 3 bases short, with 22 bases between. CDR3 length equals 17 residues. The germline CDR1 and CDR2 sequences are SSHAT and FNYEAQ (reference sequence). CDR3 sequence reads: CASSPSPPRRFDYGYTF. The CDR3 coding sequence is TGTGCCAGCAGCCCGAGCCCTCCTAGGCGGTTTGACTATGGCTACACCTTC.

J is TRBJ1-4 and V is TRBV28; possibly TRBD1 for D (6 bases). The CDR3 length is 15 residues. The germline gives CDR1 MDHEN, CDR2 SYDVKM. V gave up 6 bases and J gave up 5 bases, with 16 bases separating them. DNA of the CDR3: TGTGCCAGCAGCCCACCAAACAGGGTGAATGAAAAACTGTTTTTT. Translation gives CASSPPNRVNEKLFF. The full variable domain, rest sourced from reference TRBV28 and TRBJ1-4, is DVKVTQSSRYLVKRTGEKVFLECVQDMDHENMFWYRQDPGLGLRLIYFSYDVKMKEKGDIPEGYSVSREKKERFSLILESASTNQTSMYLCASSPPNRVNEKLFFGSGTQLSVL.

There are many counts of this clonotype. V and J are TRBV16 and TRBJ1-1; a weak D match, TRBD1 (6 bases). Trimming shortened V by 8 bases and J by 1 base, and 14 bases separated the two germline ends. CDR3 length: 14 amino acids. Germline CDR1 is KGHSY and CDR2 is FQNENV. The CDR3 reads CASQPGHSNTEAFF. The CDR3 bases are TGTGCCAGCCAACCGGGACACTCGAACACTGAAGCTTTCTTT.